Listed below are T cell receptor beta chains from one sample, sequenced in a study of tumor-infiltrating lymphocytes in primary liver carcinoma. Via MiXCR, TCRdb re-called the multiplex PCR reads, giving one row per CDR3 protein. The sample lists around 330,000 distinct CDR3 sequences; 50% to 75% were seen once. The sequenced sample was peripheral blood. The receptor source for this set is a woman in her twenties or thirties with primary liver carcinoma and hepatitis B virus infection. CDR3s include the opening cysteine and the closing phenylalanine or tryptophan. Fields, in order: D gene, J gene, clone size, V gene, CDR3 DNA, CDR3 protein. D genes are given only for firm matches. Only part of the rows carry a size: once, few, many, or a class if the clone is expanded.

. | TRBJ2-5 | . | TRBV14 | TGTGCCAGCAGCCGGGGACTGCAAGAGACCCAGTACTTC | CASSRGLQETQYF
. | TRBJ2-5 | once | TRBV21-1 | TGTGCCAGCAGCAAAGGGGTGGAGGTCCAAGAGACCCAGTACTTC | CASSKGVEVQETQYF
TRBD1 | TRBJ1-2 | . | TRBV28 | TGTGCCAGCAGTTTACCAACCACAGGGGGCGCGAACTATGGCTACACCTTC | CASSLPTTGGANYGYTF
TRBD2 | TRBJ2-1 | . | TRBV5-6 | TGTGCCAGCAGCTTGCGGCCAGCGGGAACTTACAATGAGCAGTTCTTC | CASSLRPAGTYNEQFF
TRBD2 | TRBJ2-3 | . | TRBV11-2 | TGCGCCAGCATCCGAGGACTAGCGGCCACAGATCCGCAGTATTTT | CASIRGLAATDPQYF
TRBD2 | TRBJ2-1 | many | TRBV29-1 | TGCAGCGTGAGCGGGAGTATGTACAATGAGCAGTTCTTC | CSVSGSMYNEQFF
TRBD1 | TRBJ2-7 | once | TRBV6-2/TRBV6-3 | TGTGCCAGCACTCAAGACAGGGTGCGGTCCTACGAGCGGTACTTC | CASTQDRVRSYERYF
. | TRBJ2-7 | few | TRBV6-2/TRBV6-3 | TGTGCCAGCAGAGGACAGACAGACTACGAGCAGTACTTC | CASRGQTDYEQYF
TRBD1 | TRBJ2-5 | . | TRBV5-1 | TGCGCCAGCAGACCCCCGGGGACAGGGGTCATATCTCAAGAGACCCAGTACTTC | CASRPPGTGVISQETQYF
TRBD1 | TRBJ2-1 | many | TRBV11-1 | TGTGCCAGCAGTTCATTCCGGGACAGGTCAGACCTGGGCAATGAGCAGTTCTTC | CASSSFRDRSDLGNEQFF
. | TRBJ2-7 | once | TRBV6-6 | TGTGTCAGCAGCCCCCGCGGACTGACATCCTACGAGCAGTACTTC | CVSSPRGLTSYEQYF
. | TRBJ2-5 | . | TRBV6-1 | TGTGCCAGCAGAATCGACAGAATCCAAGAGACCCAGTACTTC | CASRIDRIQETQYF
. | TRBJ1-1 | . | TRBV5-6 | TGTGCCAGCAACGGGTTGAGCACTGAAGCTTTCTTT | CASNGLSTEAFF
. | TRBJ1-1 | . | TRBV5-6 | TGTGCCAGGAGCTTGCCGCGGGTGAGGAACACTGAAGCTTTCTTT | CARSLPRVRNTEAFF
. | TRBJ2-3 | . | TRBV6-2/TRBV6-3 | TGTATCACGGGACGCACAGATACGCAGTATTTT | CITGRTDTQYF
. | TRBJ2-3 | few | TRBV30 | TGTGCCTGGGTAGAGGCCCGGGATACGCAGTATTTT | CAWVEARDTQYF
. | TRBJ2-7 | many | TRBV29-1 | TGCAGCGTGGCTGACAGGTCTTCCTACGAGCAGTACTTC | CSVADRSSYEQYF